This is a list of T cell receptor beta chains from one sample in a study of T-cell reconstitution after alpha-beta-depleted transplantation in children. TCRdb recomputed calls from the PCR reads with MiXCR, one row per CDR3 protein. This table holds hundreds of thousands of distinct CDR3 sequences, roughly 10% found once. This specimen was PBMCs, taken before TCRalphabeta/CD19-depleted stem cell transplant. Source of these receptors: a child less than two years old with acute myeloid leukemia, due to receive a stem cell transplant. The CDR3 runs from the conserved cysteine through the conserved F or W. The D gene is left open where the match is weak. The size entry is marked missing in some rows and otherwise reads once, few, many or a size class.

>TRBV12-3/TRBV12-4|TRBJ2-7|many|-
TGTGCCAGCAGTTCTGGGAGCTCCTACGAGCAGTACTTC
CASSSGSSYEQYF
>TRBV15|TRBJ2-1|-|-
TGTGCCGCCAGCGGCAGCCCATACAATGAGCAGTTCTTC
CAASGSPYNEQFF
>TRBV20-1|TRBJ2-5|many|-
TGCAGTGCTCCGGGAGTGGAGAGGGAGACCCAGTACTTC
CSAPGVERETQYF
>TRBV28|TRBJ2-5|many|-
TGTGCCAGCAGTTTCCCTTGGGCGGGGAGCGAGGAGACCCAGTACTTC
CASSFPWAGSEETQYF
>TRBV12-3/TRBV12-4|TRBJ1-3|many|-
TGTGCCTGCTTGGACCGGCGCGGGGCAGGAAACACCATATATTTT
CACLDRRGAGNTIYF
>TRBV10-3|TRBJ2-7|many|TRBD2
TGTGCCATCAGTGTGGGGACTAGCGGACCCTACGAGCAGTACTTC
CAISVGTSGPYEQYF
>TRBV10-3|TRBJ2-3|many|-
TGTGCCATCAGTGATCCGGGCAGCACAGATACGCAGTATTTT
CAISDPGSTDTQYF
>TRBV5-1|TRBJ2-4|-|TRBD2
TGCGCCAGCAGCTCCGGACTAGCGGGAGTCAGAAACATTCAGTACTTC
CASSSGLAGVRNIQYF
>TRBV10-2|TRBJ2-7|-|-
TGCGCCAGCCGTGAAGGGGGGCAGAGCTCCTACGAGCAGTACTTC
CASREGGQSSYEQYF
>TRBV11-3|TRBJ2-1|few|TRBD2
TGTGCCAGCAGCTTAGATCCAGGGACTAGCGTTTACAATGAGCAGTTCTTC
CASSLDPGTSVYNEQFF
>TRBV18|TRBJ1-1|many|-
TGTGCCAGCTCACCATTGGGGGGGGCTGAAGCTTTCTTT
CASSPLGGAEAFF
>TRBV7-2|TRBJ2-7|few|-
TGTGCCAGCAGCTTATTAGTAACCTACGAGCAGTACTTC
CASSLLVTYEQYF
>TRBV2|TRBJ2-2|-|-
TGTGCCAGCCGGGGGGCGGGGAACACCGGGGAGCTGTTTTTT
CASRGAGNTGELFF
>TRBV27|TRBJ2-7|-|TRBD2
TGTGCCAGTCAATACGGGACTAGCGGGAATTACGAGCAGTACTTC
CASQYGTSGNYEQYF
>TRBV12-3/TRBV12-4|TRBJ2-3|many|TRBD2
TGTGCCAGCCGGACTAGCAGGGGTTCGGCAGATACGCAGTATTTT
CASRTSRGSADTQYF
>TRBV12-3/TRBV12-4|TRBJ1-4|many|-
TGTGCCAGCAGTAGTTCTAATGAAAAACTGTTTTTT
CASSSSNEKLFF
>TRBV9|TRBJ2-5|-|TRBD2
TGTGCCAGCAGCCCGCACGGGAGGAGTGAGACCCAGTACTTC
CASSPHGRSETQYF
>TRBV28|TRBJ2-1|many|-
TGTGCCAGCAGAACAGGGAACGTTGAGCAGTTCTTC
CASRTGNVEQFF
>TRBV12-3/TRBV12-4|TRBJ2-7|many|TRBD2
TGTGCCAGCAGGGAAACTAGCGCTTCCTACGAGCAGTACTTC
CASRETSASYEQYF
>TRBV7-2|TRBJ2-5|many|TRBD1
TGTGCCAGCAGCTTAGGGACAGGGGAAGAGACCCAGTACTTC
CASSLGTGEETQYF
>TRBV5-1|TRBJ1-3|many|-
TGCGCCAGCAGCCCAGGGACCTCTGGAAACACCATATATTTT
CASSPGTSGNTIYF
>TRBV12-3/TRBV12-4|TRBJ1-6|many|-
TGTGCCAGTTCGGGGCAGGGAAATAATTCACCCCTCCACTTT
CASSGQGNNSPLHF
>TRBV19|TRBJ2-7|few|-
TGTGCCAGTAGTCGGGACTCCAGCATCAACGAGCAGTACTTC
CASSRDSSINEQYF
>TRBV5-6|TRBJ1-1|many|-
TGTGCCAGCAGCTTAATGGGCCCGGGCACTGAAGCTTTCTTT
CASSLMGPGTEAFF
>TRBV29-1|TRBJ2-5|-|-
TGCAGCGTGCTCGGGACGGTGTACCAAGAGACCCAGTACTTC
CSVLGTVYQETQYF
>TRBV7-6|TRBJ2-1|-|-
TGTGCCAGCAGCGCCCGGGACACCCACAATGAGCAGTTCTTC
CASSARDTHNEQFF
>TRBV27|TRBJ1-1|many|-
TGTGCCAGCAGTCCCCACCGGACGGTGACGAAGGCTTTCTTT
CASSPHRTVTKAFF
>TRBV28|TRBJ1-2|many|-
TGTGCCAGCAGTCAGAACGTGGGGCCTGGCTACACCTTC
CASSQNVGPGYTF
>TRBV25-1|TRBJ2-7|few|TRBD1
TGTGCCAGCAGTGAGCCTGGGACAGGGCGGGCCTACGAGCAGTACTTC
CASSEPGTGRAYEQYF
>TRBV20-1|TRBJ2-7|-|TRBD1
TGCTTCTGGGGCGAGACAGGGGGCCGCTCCTACGAGCAGTACTTC
CFWGETGGRSYEQYF
>TRBV10-2|TRBJ2-7|many|-
TGCGCCAGCAGTGAGTCTGGCGGCTCCTACGAGCAGTACTTC
CASSESGGSYEQYF
>TRBV2|TRBJ1-1|many|-
TGTGCCAGCAGAATTATGACTTCCCGGGCGGCTTTCTTT
CASRIMTSRAAFF
>TRBV28|TRBJ1-3|few|-
TGTGCCAGCAGTTTAGCCAGAGACACCATATATTTT
CASSLARDTIYF
>TRBV29-1|TRBJ2-3|many|-
TGCAGCGTTACGGGTGGGGGGGCCTTTGTTAGCACAGATACGCAGTATTTT
CSVTGGGAFVSTDTQYF
>TRBV7-8|TRBJ2-5|many|-
TGTGCCAGCACGCCATACGGGGGTAGGAGGGAGACCCAGTACTTC
CASTPYGGRRETQYF
>TRBV10-3|TRBJ2-3|many|TRBD2
TGTGCCATCAGTGAGGATAGTCGGGGACTAGCGGGAACCACAGATACGCAGTATTTT
CAISEDSRGLAGTTDTQYF
>TRBV20-1|TRBJ1-1|many|-
TGCAGTGCTCGGGACCCGAACACTGAAGCTTTCTTT
CSARDPNTEAFF
>TRBV7-9|TRBJ2-7|many|TRBD2
TGTGCCAGCAGCTTAGGGGGGCGGGAGGTTATCGAGCAGTACTTC
CASSLGGREVIEQYF
>TRBV5-6|TRBJ1-1|many|-
TGTGCCAGCAGCTTCACAGGGACTGAAGCTTTCTTT
CASSFTGTEAFF
>TRBV27|TRBJ1-5|many|-
TGTGCCAGCAGTTTACAAGGGGAAGATCAGCCCCAGCATTTT
CASSLQGEDQPQHF
>TRBV11-2|TRBJ2-5|-|TRBD1
TGTGCCAGCAGCTTAGCTTACAGGGGCGAGACCCAGTACTTC
CASSLAYRGETQYF
>TRBV6-1|TRBJ1-2|few|-
TGTGCCAGCAGTCCCCATACGTACTTCGAGCCCCTCTACACCTTC
CASSPHTYFEPLYTF
>TRBV12-3/TRBV12-4|TRBJ1-5|many|TRBD1
TGTGCCAGCAGTCCCCAGGGACAGGGTAATCAGCCCCAGCATTTT
CASSPQGQGNQPQHF
>TRBV12-3/TRBV12-4|TRBJ2-3|many|TRBD2
TGTGCCAGCAGGTTAGCGGGAGGGCCAAGAGATACGCAGTATTTT
CASRLAGGPRDTQYF
>TRBV28|TRBJ2-3|many|-
TGTGCCAGCAGAACGCCGGGACCCCCCACAGATACGCAGTATTTT
CASRTPGPPTDTQYF
>TRBV4-2|TRBJ2-1|-|-
TGTGCCAGCAGCCAAGAAGTGCTGTTAGATGAGCAGTTCTTC
CASSQEVLLDEQFF
>TRBV7-9|TRBJ1-1|many|-
TGTGCCAGCAGCTTAGCGTCAGCATTTGAAGCTTTCTTT
CASSLASAFEAFF
>TRBV3-1|TRBJ1-1|many|-
TGTGCCAGCAGCCAAGGGCACACTGAAGCTTTCTTT
CASSQGHTEAFF
>TRBV11-1|TRBJ2-1|-|TRBD2
TGTGCCAGCAGCTTAGGCCGGACTAGCCCCATTAAGCAGTTCTTC
CASSLGRTSPIKQFF